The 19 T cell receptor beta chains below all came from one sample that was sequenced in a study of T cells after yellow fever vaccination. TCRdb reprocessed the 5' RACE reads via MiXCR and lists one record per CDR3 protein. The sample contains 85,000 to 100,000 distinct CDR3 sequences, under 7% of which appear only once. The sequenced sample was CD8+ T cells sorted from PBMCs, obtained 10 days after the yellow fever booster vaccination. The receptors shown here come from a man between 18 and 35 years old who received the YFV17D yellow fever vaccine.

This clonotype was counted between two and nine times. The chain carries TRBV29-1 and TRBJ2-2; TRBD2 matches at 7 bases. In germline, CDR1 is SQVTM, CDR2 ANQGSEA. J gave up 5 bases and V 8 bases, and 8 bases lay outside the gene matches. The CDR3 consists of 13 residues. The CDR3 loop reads CSSPRGDTGELFF. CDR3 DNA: TGCAGCTCCCCTCGGGGGGATACCGGGGAGCTGTTTTTT.

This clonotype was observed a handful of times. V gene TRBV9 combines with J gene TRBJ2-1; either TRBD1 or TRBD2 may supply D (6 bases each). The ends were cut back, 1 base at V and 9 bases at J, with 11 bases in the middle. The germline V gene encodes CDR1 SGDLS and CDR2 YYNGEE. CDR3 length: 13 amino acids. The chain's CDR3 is CASSVTGAAEQFF. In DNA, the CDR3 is TGTGCCAGCAGCGTAACGGGGGCGGCTGAGCAGTTCTTC.

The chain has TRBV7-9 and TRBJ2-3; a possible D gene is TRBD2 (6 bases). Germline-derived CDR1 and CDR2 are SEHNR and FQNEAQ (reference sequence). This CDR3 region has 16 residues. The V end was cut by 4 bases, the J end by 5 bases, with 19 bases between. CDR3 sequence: CASSSNRAKEGDTQYF. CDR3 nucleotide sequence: TGTGCCAGCAGCTCGAATAGGGCCAAGGAGGGAGATACGCAGTATTTT.

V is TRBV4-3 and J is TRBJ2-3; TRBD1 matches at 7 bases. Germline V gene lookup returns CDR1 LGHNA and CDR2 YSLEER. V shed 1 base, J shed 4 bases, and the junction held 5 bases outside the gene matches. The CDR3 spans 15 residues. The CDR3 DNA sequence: TGCGCCAGCAGCCAAGTTACAGGGGAGCCAGATACGCAGTATTTT. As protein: CASSQVTGEPDTQYF.

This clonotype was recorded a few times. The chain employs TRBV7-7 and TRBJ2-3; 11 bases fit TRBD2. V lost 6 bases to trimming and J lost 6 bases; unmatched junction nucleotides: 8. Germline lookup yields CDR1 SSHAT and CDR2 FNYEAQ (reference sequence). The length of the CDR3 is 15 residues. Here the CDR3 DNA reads TGTGCCAGCAGTTCCCTAGCGGGGGGCGAGGATACGCAGTATTTT. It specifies CASSSLAGGEDTQYF.

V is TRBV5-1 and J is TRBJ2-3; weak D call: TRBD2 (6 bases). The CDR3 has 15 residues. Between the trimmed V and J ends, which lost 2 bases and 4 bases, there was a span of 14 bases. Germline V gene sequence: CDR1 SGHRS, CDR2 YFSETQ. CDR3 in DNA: TGCGCCAGCAGCTTAAACGGGGGAGTCTCAGATACGCAGTATTTT. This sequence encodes CASSLNGGVSDTQYF.

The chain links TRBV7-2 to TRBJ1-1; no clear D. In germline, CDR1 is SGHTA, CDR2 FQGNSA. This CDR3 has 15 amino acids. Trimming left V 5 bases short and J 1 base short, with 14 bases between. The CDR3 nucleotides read TGTGCCAGCAGCACCCTTGAGGGTTGGAACACTGAAGCTTTCTTT. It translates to CASSTLEGWNTEAFF.

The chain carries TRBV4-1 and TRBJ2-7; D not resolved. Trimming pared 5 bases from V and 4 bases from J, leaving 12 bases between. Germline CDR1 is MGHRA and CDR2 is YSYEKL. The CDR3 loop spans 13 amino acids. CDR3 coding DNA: TGCGCCAGCAGCGTGACTGTGAGATACGAGCAGTACTTC. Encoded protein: CASSVTVRYEQYF.

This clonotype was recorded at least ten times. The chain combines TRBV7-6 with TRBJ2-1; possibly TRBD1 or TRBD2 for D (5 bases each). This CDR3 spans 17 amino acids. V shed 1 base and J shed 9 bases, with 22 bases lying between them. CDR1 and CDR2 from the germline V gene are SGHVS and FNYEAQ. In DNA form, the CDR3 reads TGTGCCAGCAGCTTAGTGCCGGGGCAGGGCGGCCGCGGTGAGCAGTTCTTC. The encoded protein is CASSLVPGQGGRGEQFF. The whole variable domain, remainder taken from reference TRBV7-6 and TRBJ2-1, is GAGVSQSPRYKVTKRGQDVALRCDPISGHVSLYWYRQALGQGPEFLTYFNYEAQQDKSGLPNDRFSAERPEGSISTLTIQRTEQRDSAMYRCASSLVPGQGGRGEQFFGPGTRLTVL.

CDR3: CASSEYSGLAGGWRETQYF. CDR3 DNA sequence: TGTGCCAGCAGTGAATATAGCGGACTAGCGGGGGGTTGGCGAGAGACCCAGTACTTC. The chain links TRBV25-1 to TRBJ2-5, with 14 bases identical to TRBD2. There are 19 residues in the CDR3. Germline trimming cut 0 bases from V and 4 bases from J; bases unmatched to any gene: 10. Germline V gene data show CDR1 as MGHDK and CDR2 as SYGVNS. Complete variable domain (other parts from reference TRBV25-1 and TRBJ2-5): EADIYQTPRYLVIGTGKKITLECSQTMGHDKMYWYQQDPGMELHLIHYSYGVNSTEKGDLSSESTVSRIRTEHFPLTLESARPSHTSQYLCASSEYSGLAGGWRETQYFGPGTRLLVL.

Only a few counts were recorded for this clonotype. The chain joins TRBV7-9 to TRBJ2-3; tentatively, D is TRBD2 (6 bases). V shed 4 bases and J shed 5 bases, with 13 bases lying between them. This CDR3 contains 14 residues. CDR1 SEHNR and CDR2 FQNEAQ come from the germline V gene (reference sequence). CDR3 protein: CASSSAGLGDTQYF. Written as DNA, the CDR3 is TGTGCCAGCAGCTCAGCGGGCCTGGGAGATACGCAGTATTTT. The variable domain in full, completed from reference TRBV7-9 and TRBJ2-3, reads DTGVSQNPRHKITKRGQNVTFRCDPISEHNRLYWYRQTLGQGPEFLTYFQNEAQLEKSRLLSDRFSAERPKGSFSTLEIQRTEQGDSAMYLCASSSAGLGDTQYFGPGTRLTVL.

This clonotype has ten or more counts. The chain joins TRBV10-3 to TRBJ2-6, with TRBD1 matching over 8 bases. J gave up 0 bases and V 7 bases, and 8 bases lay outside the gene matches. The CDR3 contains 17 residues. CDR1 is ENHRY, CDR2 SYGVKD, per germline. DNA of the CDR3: TGTGCCATCATTGGGGCAGGGGGCTTCTCTGGGGCCAACGTCCTGACTTTC. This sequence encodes CAIIGAGGFSGANVLTF.

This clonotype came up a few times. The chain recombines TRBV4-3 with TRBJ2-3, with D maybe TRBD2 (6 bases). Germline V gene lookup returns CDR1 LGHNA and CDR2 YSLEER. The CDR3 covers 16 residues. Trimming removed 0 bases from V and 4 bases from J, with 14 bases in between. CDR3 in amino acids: CASSQDSGGIPDTQYF. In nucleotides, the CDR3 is TGCGCCAGCAGCCAAGATAGTGGAGGGATCCCAGATACGCAGTATTTT.

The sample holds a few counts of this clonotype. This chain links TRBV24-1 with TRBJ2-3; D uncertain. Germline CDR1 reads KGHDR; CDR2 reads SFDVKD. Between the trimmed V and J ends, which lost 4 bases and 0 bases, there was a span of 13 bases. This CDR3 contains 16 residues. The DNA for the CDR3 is TGTGCCACCAGTGACCCCAGCGACCTCAGCACAGATACGCAGTATTTT. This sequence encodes CATSDPSDLSTDTQYF.

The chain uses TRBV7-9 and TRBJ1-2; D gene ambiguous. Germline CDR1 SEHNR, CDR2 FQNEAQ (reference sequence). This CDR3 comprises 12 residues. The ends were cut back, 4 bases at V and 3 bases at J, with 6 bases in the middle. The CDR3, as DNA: TGTGCCAGCAGCTCGGCCGACTATGGCTACACCTTC. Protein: CASSSADYGYTF.

The CDR3 nucleotides are TGTGCCAGCAGCTTAATCGACAGGGGCTATGGCTACACCTTC. This encodes CASSLIDRGYGYTF. The chain is built from TRBV7-3 and TRBJ1-2; TRBD1 matches 8 bases. CDR3 size: 14 residues. Germline loops: CDR1 SGHTA, CDR2 FQGTGA. V shed 1 base, J shed 4 bases, and the junction held 2 bases outside the gene matches.

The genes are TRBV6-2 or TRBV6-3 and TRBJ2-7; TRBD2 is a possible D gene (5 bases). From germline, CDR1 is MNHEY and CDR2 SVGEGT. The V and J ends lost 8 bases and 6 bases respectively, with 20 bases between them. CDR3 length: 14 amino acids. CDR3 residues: CASLRPGLRFEQYF. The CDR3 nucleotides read TGTGCCAGCCTTCGGCCGGGGTTAAGATTCGAGCAGTACTTC.

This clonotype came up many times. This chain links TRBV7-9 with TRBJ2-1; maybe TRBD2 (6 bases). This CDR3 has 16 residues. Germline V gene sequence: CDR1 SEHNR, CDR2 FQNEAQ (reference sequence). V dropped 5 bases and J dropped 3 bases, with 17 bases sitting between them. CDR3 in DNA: TGTGCCAGCAGCCCCCCCGGGGGTCCGGGCTACAATGAGCAGTTCTTC. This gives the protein CASSPPGGPGYNEQFF. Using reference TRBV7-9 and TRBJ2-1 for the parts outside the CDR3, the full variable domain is DTGVSQNPRHKITKRGQNVTFRCDPISEHNRLYWYRQTLGQGPEFLTYFQNEAQLEKSRLLSDRFSAERPKGSFSTLEIQRTEQGDSAMYLCASSPPGGPGYNEQFFGPGTRLTVL.

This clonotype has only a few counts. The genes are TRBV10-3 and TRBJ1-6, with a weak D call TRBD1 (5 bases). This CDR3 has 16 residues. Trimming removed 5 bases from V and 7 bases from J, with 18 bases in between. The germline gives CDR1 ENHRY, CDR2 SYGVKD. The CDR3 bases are TGTGCCATCAGTATCTCGGATGGGGGGTGGAATTCACCCCTCCACTTT. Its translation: CAISISDGGWNSPLHF.